This T cell receptor (beta chain) comes out of a study of neurological immune-mediated disorders. This clonotype was picked up many times. The antigen is undetermined. The germline V gene has CDR1 DFQATT and CDR2 SNEGSKA (reference sequence). V was shortened by 3 bases and J by 4 bases, with 15 bases between the two germline ends. The CDR3 spans 14 residues. Broader study findings: The most TCR clonal expansion was seen in HTLV-1-associated myelopathy, and the least was seen in multiple sclerosis, which fell below healthy controls. None of the CDR3 amino acid sequences of expanded clones recurred across subjects, suggesting private repertoires in all groups.

5'RACE employing 10-nucleotide random UMIs yielded the cDNA. Via MiXCR, TCRdb re-called the 5' RACE reads, giving one row per CDR3 protein. The repertoire holds over 65,000 distinct CDR3 sequences, with 2% to 3% as singletons. The TCR originated in a woman in her thirties with multiple sclerosis. The material sequenced was PBMCs. The rearrangement joins TRBV20-1 to TRBJ1-2, with D perhaps matching TRBD1 (5 bases). In nucleotides, the CDR3 is TGCAGTGCTAGTGGGGGAAGGTCCGGCTATGGCTACACCTTC. Translation gives CSASGGRSGYGYTF.